This T cell receptor (beta chain) derives from a study of T cell repertoires in cytomegalovirus infection. As for the study in general: Matching HLA type and CMV infection were both indicated by public TCR beta signatures. Study observations and caveats: Public TCR beta family frequency separated CMV-and-HLA carriers, including in an independent cohort. Clonotype analysis showed dominance of the ex vivo response by HLA-C-restricted CMV-specific TCR beta clonotypes.

V shed 4 bases and J shed 7 bases, with 11 bases lying between them. Germline lookup yields CDR1 MDHEN and CDR2 SYDVKM. The CDR3 length is 12 residues. TCRdb reprocessed the reads with MiXCR, giving one entry per CDR3 protein. The data contain roughly 320,000 distinct CDR3 sequences, around 9.1% of them singletons. This clonotype was counted ten times or more. Antigen unknown. The rearrangement joins TRBV28 to TRBJ2-7; D remains ambiguous. This sequence originates from a human donor in good health (CMV status not recorded). Some clones in this sample may be carry-over from other donors' samples. Sequencing input: PBMCs. The CDR3 is CASSSSVREQYV. CDR3 nucleotide sequence: TGTGCCAGCAGTTCCTCCGTCCGGGAGCAGTACGTC.